This is a list of T cell receptor beta chains from one sample in a study of cytomegalovirus exposure and HLA in healthy donors. Repertoires were generated with immunoSEQ multiplex PCR, while TCRdb's copy carries only in-frame clones and drops some. Here the sample spans under 100,000 clones, about three quarters being singletons. Material: PBMCs. All receptors derive from a boy aged 5-17 years in good health and CMV-seronegative. The CDR3 runs from the conserved cysteine through the conserved F or W. A D gene is named only where the DNA matches it firmly. Size values are once, few and many counts, or a class for expanded clones, and some rows have none.

D: .
size: .
V: TRBV27
J: TRBJ2-2
CDR3: CASRGGAYNTGELFF
DNA: TGTGCCAGCAGGGGGGGGGCTTATAACACCGGGGAGCTGTTTTTT

D: TRBD1
size: .
V: TRBV30
J: TRBJ1-4
CDR3: CAWSDWTGDEKLFF
DNA: TGTGCCTGGAGTGATTGGACAGGGGATGAAAAACTGTTTTTT

D: .
size: .
V: TRBV7-2
J: TRBJ2-7
CDR3: CASSWTSGTGGEQYF
DNA: TGTGCCAGCAGCTGGACCTCCGGGACTGGTGGCGAGCAGTACTTC

D: .
size: few
V: TRBV5-4
J: TRBJ2-1
CDR3: CASSLDREQFF
DNA: TGTGCCAGCAGCTTGGATCGTGAGCAGTTCTTC

D: .
size: .
V: TRBV4-1
J: TRBJ1-4
CDR3: CASSHPRQALDEKLFF
DNA: TGCGCCAGCAGCCACCCCAGACAGGCCCTTGATGAAAAACTGTTTTTT

D: TRBD1
size: .
V: TRBV29-1
J: TRBJ2-1
CDR3: CSVATGVPSDEQFF
DNA: TGCAGCGTTGCTACAGGGGTTCCTTCCGATGAGCAGTTCTTC

D: .
size: .
V: TRBV27
J: TRBJ1-2
CDR3: CASSLSSGYGYTF
DNA: TGTGCCAGCAGCCTGTCCTCGGGTTATGGCTACACCTTC

D: .
size: .
V: TRBV7-9
J: TRBJ1-4
CDR3: CASSHGNEKLFF
DNA: TGTGCCAGCAGCCACGGTAATGAAAAACTGTTTTTT

D: TRBD1
size: few
V: TRBV6-5
J: TRBJ1-1
CDR3: CASSSDRGYFF
DNA: TGTGCCAGCAGTTCGGACAGGGGGTATTTCTTT

D: .
size: .
V: TRBV2
J: TRBJ1-1
CDR3: CASSDLRVGANLAAFF
DNA: TGTGCCAGCAGTGACCTCCGGGTGGGGGCCAATCTCGCAGCTTTCTTT

D: .
size: few
V: TRBV9
J: TRBJ1-1
CDR3: CASSGPTVNTEAFF
DNA: TGTGCCAGCAGCGGACCAACAGTGAACACTGAAGCTTTCTTT

D: TRBD2
size: .
V: TRBV2
J: TRBJ2-7
CDR3: CASESGRAGYEQYF
DNA: TGTGCCAGCGAAAGCGGGAGGGCCGGGTACGAGCAGTACTTC

D: .
size: .
V: TRBV21-1
J: TRBJ2-7
CDR3: CASSKGTSDYEQYF
DNA: TGTGCCAGCAGCAAAGGGACTAGCGATTACGAGCAGTACTTC

D: TRBD2
size: .
V: TRBV27
J: TRBJ2-1
CDR3: CASSSGLAGGEQFF
DNA: TGTGCCAGCAGTTCGGGACTAGCGGGAGGAGAGCAGTTCTTC

D: .
size: .
V: TRBV25-1
J: TRBJ1-2
CDR3: CASSEYGGVGDLDGYTF
DNA: TGTGCCAGCAGTGAATACGGCGGGGTAGGGGACCTAGATGGCTACACCTTC

D: TRBD1
size: .
V: TRBV25-1
J: TRBJ2-3
CDR3: CASSAADRRKF
DNA: TGTGCCAGCAGTGCTGCGGACAGGAGGAAATTT

D: TRBD1
size: few
V: TRBV7-9
J: TRBJ1-1
CDR3: CASRTGDGNTEAFF
DNA: TGTGCCAGCAGGACAGGGGATGGGAACACTGAAGCTTTCTTT

D: .
size: few
V: TRBV27
J: TRBJ1-1
CDR3: CASSLGRDTEAFF
DNA: TGTGCCAGCAGTTTAGGCAGGGACACTGAAGCTTTCTTT

D: .
size: .
V: TRBV5-1
J: TRBJ2-5
CDR3: CASSQTTTGETQYF
DNA: TGCGCCAGCAGTCAAACTACCACGGGGGAGACCCAGTACTTC

D: TRBD1
size: .
V: TRBV29-1
J: TRBJ2-1
CDR3: CSVKAGGYNEQFF
DNA: TGCAGCGTTAAGGCAGGGGGCTACAATGAGCAGTTCTTC

D: TRBD1
size: .
V: TRBV29-1
J: TRBJ1-1
CDR3: CSVQQGDTEAFF
DNA: TGCAGCGTTCAGCAGGGGGACACTGAAGCTTTCTTT

D: TRBD1
size: .
V: TRBV7-6
J: TRBJ2-2
CDR3: CASSSHPRGLDTGELFF
DNA: TGTGCCAGCAGCTCCCACCCCAGGGGGCTAGACACCGGGGAGCTGTTTTTT

D: TRBD1
size: once
V: TRBV27
J: TRBJ2-7
CDR3: CASSAGTGEEQYF
DNA: TGTGCCAGCAGTGCCGGGACAGGGGAAGAGCAGTACTTC

D: TRBD2
size: .
V: TRBV30
J: TRBJ2-1
CDR3: CAWSSLGVAGVGDEQFF
DNA: TGTGCCTGGAGTTCCCTCGGGGTAGCGGGAGTTGGTGATGAGCAGTTCTTC

D: .
size: .
V: TRBV14
J: TRBJ2-1
CDR3: CASSPLAGSYNEQFF
DNA: TGTGCCAGCAGCCCCCTCGCGGGGTCCTACAATGAGCAGTTCTTC

D: TRBD2
size: once
V: TRBV7-8
J: TRBJ2-7
CDR3: CASSLGLAGIEQYF
DNA: TGTGCCAGCAGCTTAGGACTAGCGGGAATCGAGCAGTACTTC

D: .
size: .
V: TRBV14
J: TRBJ1-2
CDR3: CASSQDHSVNYGYTF
DNA: TGTGCCAGCAGCCAAGACCACTCGGTGAACTATGGCTACACCTTC

D: TRBD1
size: .
V: TRBV2
J: TRBJ1-5
CDR3: CASNRDRVGQPQHF
DNA: TGTGCCAGCAATAGGGACAGGGTCGGACAGCCCCAGCATTTT

D: .
size: .
V: TRBV4-1
J: TRBJ2-7
CDR3: CASSQTAAYEQYF
DNA: TGCGCCAGCAGCCAGACCGCGGCGTACGAGCAGTACTTC